This is a list of T cell receptor beta chains from one sample in a study of cytomegalovirus exposure and HLA in healthy donors. TCRdb keeps only in-frame clones here, not all; method: immunoSEQ multiplex PCR. The sample has roughly 59,000 clones; 65% to 80% are singletons. The specimen was PBMCs. The origin of the receptors is a man between 40 and 49 years old in good health and CMV-seropositive. Each CDR3 is given with its conserved first and last residue. The D gene is left open where the match is weak. The listing skips clone size in some rows; elsewhere it reads once, few, many or a size class.

CDR3aa: CASSVDSENSPLHF; CDR3nt: TGTGCCAGCAGCGTGGACAGTGAGAATTCACCCCTCCACTTT; d_gene: NA; j_gene: TRBJ1-6; v_gene: TRBV9; abundance: once
CDR3aa: CATSSIAGLAGSTDTQYF; CDR3nt: TGTGCCACCAGCTCTATCGCGGGACTAGCGGGATCCACAGATACGCAGTATTTT; d_gene: TRBD2; j_gene: TRBJ2-3; v_gene: TRBV15; abundance: NA
CDR3aa: CASSSGVSSTDTQYF; CDR3nt: TGTGCTAGCAGCTCGGGAGTAAGTAGCACAGATACGCAGTATTTT; d_gene: NA; j_gene: TRBJ2-3; v_gene: TRBV7-7; abundance: NA
CDR3aa: CASSARARGRGQSPLHF; CDR3nt: TGTGCCAGCAGCGCAAGAGCACGGGGCCGGGGACAATCACCCCTCCACTTT; d_gene: NA; j_gene: TRBJ1-6; v_gene: TRBV11-2; abundance: NA
CDR3aa: CASSQDQGANSPLHF; CDR3nt: TGTGCCAGCAGCCAAGATCAAGGGGCGAATTCACCCCTCCACTTT; d_gene: NA; j_gene: TRBJ1-6; v_gene: TRBV4-2; abundance: NA
CDR3aa: CASSLVQGKNTEAFF; CDR3nt: TGTGCCAGCAGCTTAGTGCAGGGAAAGAACACTGAAGCTTTCTTT; d_gene: NA; j_gene: TRBJ1-1; v_gene: TRBV7-6; abundance: NA
CDR3aa: CASSLTLRTSGGKTDTQYF; CDR3nt: TGTGCCAGCAGCTTGACCCTAAGGACTAGCGGGGGAAAAACAGATACGCAGTATTTT; d_gene: TRBD2; j_gene: TRBJ2-3; v_gene: TRBV11-3; abundance: NA
CDR3aa: CASSYRDSSYNSPLHF; CDR3nt: TGTGCCAGCAGCTACCGAGACAGTTCCTATAATTCACCCCTCCACTTT; d_gene: NA; j_gene: TRBJ1-6; v_gene: TRBV11-2; abundance: NA
CDR3aa: CASSQEGLAGYREEQYF; CDR3nt: TGCGCCAGCAGCCAAGAGGGTCTAGCGGGGTACCGGGAGGAGCAGTACTTC; d_gene: TRBD2; j_gene: TRBJ2-7; v_gene: TRBV4-1; abundance: NA
CDR3aa: CASGRTGMNQPQHF; CDR3nt: TGTGCCAGCGGTAGGACAGGGATGAATCAGCCCCAGCATTTT; d_gene: TRBD1; j_gene: TRBJ1-5; v_gene: TRBV27; abundance: NA
CDR3aa: CASSPPGSPLHF; CDR3nt: TGTGCCAGCAGTCCCCCAGGGTCACCCCTCCACTTT; d_gene: NA; j_gene: TRBJ1-6; v_gene: TRBV6-1; abundance: NA
CDR3aa: CASSFGGNSNQPQHF; CDR3nt: TGTGCCAGCAGTTTTGGCGGCAATAGCAATCAGCCCCAGCATTTT; d_gene: NA; j_gene: TRBJ1-5; v_gene: TRBV27; abundance: NA
CDR3aa: CASSPFRTGDEKLFF; CDR3nt: TGCGCCAGCAGCCCATTTAGGACAGGGGATGAAAAACTGTTTTTT; d_gene: TRBD1; j_gene: TRBJ1-4; v_gene: TRBV4-3; abundance: NA
CDR3aa: CAWRGQAAFF; CDR3nt: TGTGCCTGGAGGGGACAGGCAGCTTTCTTT; d_gene: TRBD1; j_gene: TRBJ1-1; v_gene: TRBV30; abundance: NA
CDR3aa: CASSPGSGRDYEQYF; CDR3nt: TGCGCCAGCAGCCCTGGTAGCGGGAGGGATTACGAGCAGTACTTC; d_gene: TRBD2; j_gene: TRBJ2-7; v_gene: TRBV4-1; abundance: once
CDR3aa: CAIQSGNTIYF; CDR3nt: TGTGCCATCCAATCTGGAAACACCATATATTTT; d_gene: NA; j_gene: TRBJ1-3; v_gene: TRBV6-6; abundance: many
CDR3aa: CASSPGPSGSVGNIQYF; CDR3nt: TGTGCCAGCAGTCCCGGTCCTAGCGGGAGTGTGGGCAACATTCAGTACTTC; d_gene: TRBD2; j_gene: TRBJ2-4; v_gene: TRBV27; abundance: NA
CDR3aa: CASEPGFVETQYF; CDR3nt: TGTGCCAGCGAGCCAGGGTTCGTGGAGACCCAGTACTTC; d_gene: NA; j_gene: TRBJ2-5; v_gene: TRBV2; abundance: NA
CDR3aa: CASSLSTENYGYTF; CDR3nt: TGCGCCAGCAGCTTGAGTACAGAGAACTATGGCTACACCTTC; d_gene: NA; j_gene: TRBJ1-2; v_gene: TRBV5-1; abundance: NA
CDR3aa: CASRFSASGALDTQYF; CDR3nt: TGCGCCAGCCGATTCTCGGCTAGCGGGGCATTAGATACGCAGTATTTT; d_gene: TRBD2; j_gene: TRBJ2-3; v_gene: TRBV5-1; abundance: few
CDR3aa: CASTRAGGDTDTQYF; CDR3nt: TGCGCCAGCACCCGAGCGGGAGGAGATACAGATACGCAGTATTTT; d_gene: TRBD2; j_gene: TRBJ2-3; v_gene: TRBV4-1; abundance: few
CDR3aa: CAWAGRIYGYTF; CDR3nt: TGTGCCTGGGCGGGACGGATCTATGGCTACACCTTC; d_gene: NA; j_gene: TRBJ1-2; v_gene: TRBV30; abundance: NA
CDR3aa: CASRGKQNTEAFF; CDR3nt: TGTGCCAGCAGGGGCAAGCAAAACACTGAAGCTTTCTTT; d_gene: NA; j_gene: TRBJ1-1; v_gene: TRBV6-1; abundance: once
CDR3aa: CASSPTETRPNQPQHF; CDR3nt: TGTGCCAGCTCTCCAACCGAGACTCGCCCCAATCAGCCCCAGCATTTT; d_gene: NA; j_gene: TRBJ1-5; v_gene: TRBV18; abundance: few
CDR3aa: CAIREGGDTEAFF; CDR3nt: TGTGCCATCAGGGAAGGGGGGGACACTGAAGCTTTCTTT; d_gene: NA; j_gene: TRBJ1-1; v_gene: TRBV10-3; abundance: NA
CDR3aa: CAWGGLAGGTDTQYF; CDR3nt: TGTGCCTGGGGGGGACTAGCGGGGGGCACAGATACGCAGTATTTT; d_gene: TRBD2; j_gene: TRBJ2-3; v_gene: TRBV30; abundance: NA
CDR3aa: CATSREAGEGYEQYF; CDR3nt: TGTGCCACCAGCAGAGAAGCGGGAGAAGGCTACGAGCAGTACTTC; d_gene: TRBD2; j_gene: TRBJ2-7; v_gene: TRBV15; abundance: few
CDR3aa: CASSWRASDGYTF; CDR3nt: TGTGCCAGCAGCTGGCGGGCATCTGATGGCTACACCTTC; d_gene: NA; j_gene: TRBJ1-2; v_gene: TRBV2; abundance: many
CDR3aa: CSAETGLNYGYTF; CDR3nt: TGCAGCGCTGAGACAGGCCTAAACTATGGCTACACCTTC; d_gene: NA; j_gene: TRBJ1-2; v_gene: TRBV29-1; abundance: NA
CDR3aa: CASSQSYRSGYTF; CDR3nt: TGCGCCAGCAGTCAATCGTATAGGAGCGGCTACACCTTC; d_gene: NA; j_gene: TRBJ1-2; v_gene: TRBV23-1; abundance: NA
CDR3aa: CASSLEYGRGTDTQYF; CDR3nt: TGTGCCAGCAGCTTAGAGTACGGGAGGGGCACAGATACGCAGTATTTT; d_gene: TRBD2; j_gene: TRBJ2-3; v_gene: TRBV7-2; abundance: NA
CDR3aa: CASSGEPGLKGGTQYF; CDR3nt: TGTGCCAGCAGCGGGGAACCGGGACTCAAGGGCGGTACGCAGTATTTT; d_gene: NA; j_gene: TRBJ2-3; v_gene: TRBV7-2; abundance: NA
CDR3aa: CASSTGQPQHF; CDR3nt: TGTGCCAGCAGTACGGGTCAGCCCCAGCATTTT; d_gene: NA; j_gene: TRBJ1-5; v_gene: TRBV6-5; abundance: NA
CDR3aa: CASSPLGGVQQFF; CDR3nt: TGTGCCAGCAGCCCCCTGGGCGGGGTGCAGCAGTTCTTC; d_gene: NA; j_gene: TRBJ2-1; v_gene: TRBV4-2; abundance: NA
CDR3aa: CASFTTGSNYGYTF; CDR3nt: TGTGCCAGCTTTACGACAGGGTCTAACTATGGCTACACCTTC; d_gene: TRBD1; j_gene: TRBJ1-2; v_gene: TRBV2; abundance: NA
CDR3aa: CASSQGMNTEAFF; CDR3nt: TGTGCCAGCAGTCAGGGTATGAACACTGAAGCTTTCTTT; d_gene: NA; j_gene: TRBJ1-1; v_gene: TRBV7-3; abundance: NA
CDR3aa: CASSLGMGLSYEQYF; CDR3nt: TGTGCCAGCAGCTTAGGAATGGGCCTCTCCTACGAGCAGTACTTC; d_gene: NA; j_gene: TRBJ2-7; v_gene: TRBV7-8; abundance: few
CDR3aa: CASSSLQGARSYGYTF; CDR3nt: TGTGCCAGCAGCTCTCTGCAGGGGGCGCGTAGCTATGGCTACACCTTC; d_gene: TRBD1; j_gene: TRBJ1-2; v_gene: TRBV4-2; abundance: NA
CDR3aa: CATSREFGVQETQYF; CDR3nt: TGTGCCACCAGCAGAGAATTCGGGGTTCAAGAGACCCAGTACTTC; d_gene: NA; j_gene: TRBJ2-5; v_gene: TRBV15; abundance: NA
CDR3aa: CASSEPSGRVGETQYF; CDR3nt: TGCGCCAGCAGTGAGCCTAGCGGGAGGGTAGGAGAGACCCAGTACTTC; d_gene: TRBD2; j_gene: TRBJ2-5; v_gene: TRBV10-2; abundance: NA
CDR3aa: CAISESGGGPREQFF; CDR3nt: TGTGCCATCAGTGAGTCGGGGGGAGGGCCAAGGGAGCAGTTCTTC; d_gene: TRBD2; j_gene: TRBJ2-1; v_gene: TRBV10-3; abundance: NA
CDR3aa: CASSLAGGSGTQYF; CDR3nt: TGTGCCAGCAGCCTAGCGGGGGGCTCGGGGACGCAGTATTTT; d_gene: TRBD2; j_gene: TRBJ2-3; v_gene: TRBV4-2; abundance: NA
CDR3aa: CASTTGVGNYGYTF; CDR3nt: TGTGCCAGTACTACAGGGGTCGGGAACTATGGCTACACCTTC; d_gene: TRBD1; j_gene: TRBJ1-2; v_gene: TRBV19; abundance: NA
CDR3aa: CASSQDNSYEQYF; CDR3nt: TGCGCCAGCAGCCAAGATAATAGCTACGAGCAGTACTTC; d_gene: NA; j_gene: TRBJ2-7; v_gene: TRBV4-3; abundance: NA
CDR3aa: CAISEGQTRDGYTF; CDR3nt: TGTGCCATCAGTGAGGGACAGACGAGGGATGGCTACACCTTC; d_gene: NA; j_gene: TRBJ1-2; v_gene: TRBV10-3; abundance: NA
CDR3aa: CASSVGGGPLSYEQYF; CDR3nt: TGTGCCAGCAGCGTGGGGGGGGGTCCGTTGTCCTACGAGCAGTACTTC; d_gene: TRBD2; j_gene: TRBJ2-7; v_gene: TRBV9; abundance: NA
CDR3aa: CASENGRGLYNEQFF; CDR3nt: TGTGCCAGTGAGAACGGGAGGGGCCTCTACAATGAGCAGTTCTTC; d_gene: TRBD2; j_gene: TRBJ2-1; v_gene: TRBV19; abundance: NA
CDR3aa: CASSPGRGQPEKLFF; CDR3nt: TGTGCCAGCTCTCCAGGCAGGGGCCAACCCGAAAAACTGTTTTTT; d_gene: NA; j_gene: TRBJ1-4; v_gene: TRBV18; abundance: NA
CDR3aa: CSARGDNEQFF; CDR3nt: TGCAGTGCTCGGGGGGACAATGAGCAGTTCTTC; d_gene: TRBD2; j_gene: TRBJ2-1; v_gene: TRBV20-1; abundance: few
CDR3aa: CASSRLLAYEQYF; CDR3nt: TGTGCCAGCAGCCGCCTGTTAGCCTACGAGCAGTACTTC; d_gene: NA; j_gene: TRBJ2-7; v_gene: TRBV7-9; abundance: once